This T cell receptor (beta chain) appears in the sequencing data of a study of chemoradiotherapy in HPV16-positive cancers. From germline, CDR1 is SGHAT and CDR2 FQNNGV. This CDR3 spans 15 amino acids. Germline trimming cut 3 bases from V and 4 bases from J; bases unmatched to any gene: 6. Overall study findings and caveats: The functional HPV-specific definition rests on just a couple of HPV16-positive patients. In HPV16-positive patients, HPV-responsive T-cell expansion tracked better recurrence-free survival. Candidate HPV-specific clones and E7-related TCR motifs grew in tumor during treatment.

The data were produced by immunoSEQ multiplex PCR, yet TCRdb's version contains in-frame clones alone and is incomplete. The sample holds about 68,000 clones; more than 70% are singletons and the top ten take around 3.8%. Note on this clone: Its matching antigen is unknown.

The source was blood, collected from a patient who underwent chemoradiotherapy. The sequence came from a human donor with HPV-associated anogenital cancer. This rearrangement joins TRBV11-2 to TRBJ1-3, with 7 bases matching TRBD1. CDR3 sequence reads: CASSLPVGQGNTIYF. The DNA for the CDR3 is TGTGCCAGCAGCTTGCCTGTGGGACAGGGAAACACCATATATTTT.